These T cell receptor beta chains were read from a single sample in a study of radiotherapy plus CTLA-4 blockade in lung cancer. The assay was immunoSEQ multiplex PCR, and TCRdb's table has in-frame clones only and misses some. The repertoire holds about 98,000 clones, with more than 75% as singletons. Sequences were derived from peripheral blood, sampled from a patient treated with radiotherapy plus ipilimumab. The source of these receptors is a human donor with non-small cell lung cancer who had a partial response to radiotherapy plus ipilimumab. CDR3s include the opening cysteine and the closing phenylalanine or tryptophan. D genes are given only for firm matches. Some rows mark clone size as missing; the rest say once, few, many or name a class of expanded clone.

d_gene: .; abundance: .; j_gene: TRBJ1-2; v_gene: TRBV7-2; CDR3nt: TGTGCCAGCAGCTTAGGCGGATTCTATGGCTACACCTTC; CDR3aa: CASSLGGFYGYTF
d_gene: TRBD1; abundance: .; j_gene: TRBJ1-5; v_gene: TRBV15; CDR3nt: TGTGCCACCAGCAGAATCCAGGGGGCGGTTCAGCCCCAGCATTTT; CDR3aa: CATSRIQGAVQPQHF
d_gene: .; abundance: .; j_gene: TRBJ2-5; v_gene: TRBV7-9; CDR3nt: TGTGCCAGCAGCTTAGACAGGGATGGTGGGACCCAGTACTTC; CDR3aa: CASSLDRDGGTQYF
d_gene: TRBD1; abundance: .; j_gene: TRBJ2-1; v_gene: TRBV18; CDR3nt: TGTGCCAGCTCACGTGTCCTGGACAGGGTCCACAATGAGCAGTTCTTC; CDR3aa: CASSRVLDRVHNEQFF
d_gene: .; abundance: .; j_gene: TRBJ1-1; v_gene: TRBV5-1; CDR3nt: TGCGCCAGCAGCTTGGAACCCGGGGACACTGAAGCTTTCTTT; CDR3aa: CASSLEPGDTEAFF
d_gene: .; abundance: .; j_gene: TRBJ1-6; v_gene: TRBV6-6; CDR3nt: TGTGCCAGCAGTCCAGGGCGGGGTTCACCCCTCCACTTT; CDR3aa: CASSPGRGSPLHF
d_gene: .; abundance: .; j_gene: TRBJ2-7; v_gene: TRBV2; CDR3nt: TGTGCCAGCAGTGTACAGTACGGGCAGTACTTC; CDR3aa: CASSVQYGQYF
d_gene: .; abundance: .; j_gene: TRBJ1-1; v_gene: TRBV6-1; CDR3nt: TGTGCCAGCAAGAGGACAGAGAACACTGAAGCTTTCTTT; CDR3aa: CASKRTENTEAFF
d_gene: .; abundance: .; j_gene: TRBJ2-3; v_gene: TRBV4-2; CDR3nt: TGTGCCAGCAGCCAAGGTTTGGGGCAGGGTGAAACAGATACGCAGTATTTT; CDR3aa: CASSQGLGQGETDTQYF
d_gene: .; abundance: few; j_gene: TRBJ2-7; v_gene: TRBV7-9; CDR3nt: TGTGCCAGCAGCTTAGAGGCAGCCTCGGGCGAGCAGTACTTC; CDR3aa: CASSLEAASGEQYF
d_gene: .; abundance: few; j_gene: TRBJ2-7; v_gene: TRBV4-3; CDR3nt: TGCGCCAGCAGCCAAGGCAGGGCCGTCTACGAGCAGTACTTC; CDR3aa: CASSQGRAVYEQYF
d_gene: TRBD1; abundance: once; j_gene: TRBJ2-2; v_gene: TRBV10-3; CDR3nt: TGTGCCATCAGTGTACAGGGGAGAGGAACCGGGGAGCTGTTTTTT; CDR3aa: CAISVQGRGTGELFF
d_gene: TRBD2; abundance: few; j_gene: TRBJ2-7; v_gene: TRBV4-1; CDR3nt: TGCGCCAGCAGCCAAGATGGACTAGCGGTAACAGGGCAGTACTTC; CDR3aa: CASSQDGLAVTGQYF
d_gene: .; abundance: .; j_gene: TRBJ2-3; v_gene: TRBV11-2; CDR3nt: TGTGCCAGCAGCTTAGGGATGGAGAGTACGCAGTATTTT; CDR3aa: CASSLGMESTQYF
d_gene: TRBD1; abundance: .; j_gene: TRBJ2-5; v_gene: TRBV11-2; CDR3nt: TGTGCCAGCAGCTTAAGCAGGGGGACAGAGACCCAGTACTTC; CDR3aa: CASSLSRGTETQYF
d_gene: TRBD1; abundance: .; j_gene: TRBJ2-5; v_gene: TRBV19; CDR3nt: TGTGCCAGTACTCCACGGGGACAGACGGAGACCCAGTACTTC; CDR3aa: CASTPRGQTETQYF
d_gene: .; abundance: few; j_gene: TRBJ2-5; v_gene: TRBV9; CDR3nt: TGTGCCAGCAGCGTAAAGGGGGATCATCCGGTGGAGACCCAGTACTTC; CDR3aa: CASSVKGDHPVETQYF
d_gene: .; abundance: .; j_gene: TRBJ2-5; v_gene: TRBV2; CDR3nt: TGTGCCAGCAGTCCACTCGTGGCGGGGGAGACCCAGTACTTC; CDR3aa: CASSPLVAGETQYF
d_gene: TRBD1; abundance: .; j_gene: TRBJ2-5; v_gene: TRBV5-6; CDR3nt: TGTGCCAGCAGCTTTGACAGGGAATCGACCCAGTACTTC; CDR3aa: CASSFDRESTQYF
d_gene: .; abundance: once; j_gene: TRBJ1-2; v_gene: TRBV9; CDR3nt: TGTGCCAGCAGCGTAGGTGCAGGAAGAAACTATGGCTACACCTTC; CDR3aa: CASSVGAGRNYGYTF
d_gene: TRBD2; abundance: .; j_gene: TRBJ2-1; v_gene: TRBV28; CDR3nt: TGTGCCAGCAGTTCCCCGTCTAGCGGGGGCCCCCTAAATGAGCAGTTCTTC; CDR3aa: CASSSPSSGGPLNEQFF
d_gene: TRBD2; abundance: .; j_gene: TRBJ2-1; v_gene: TRBV19; CDR3nt: TGTGCCAGTACAATTCTAGCGGGAGGTGTCGAGCAGTTCTTC; CDR3aa: CASTILAGGVEQFF
d_gene: .; abundance: .; j_gene: TRBJ1-1; v_gene: TRBV25-1; CDR3nt: TGTGCCAGCAGTGAATATGGCCAGGGGAACACTGAAGCTTTCTTT; CDR3aa: CASSEYGQGNTEAFF
d_gene: .; abundance: .; j_gene: TRBJ2-7; v_gene: TRBV7-3; CDR3nt: TGTGCCAGCAGCGTCGGAGGGAGCGGCTACGAGCAGTACTTC; CDR3aa: CASSVGGSGYEQYF
d_gene: .; abundance: .; j_gene: TRBJ1-2; v_gene: TRBV4-1; CDR3nt: TGCGCCAGCAGCCCCGACAGGAAGTATGGCTACACCTTC; CDR3aa: CASSPDRKYGYTF
d_gene: TRBD1; abundance: .; j_gene: TRBJ2-7; v_gene: TRBV6-1; CDR3nt: TGTGCCAGCAGGAGGGGGTGGGACAGGTCCTACGAGCAGTACTTC; CDR3aa: CASRRGWDRSYEQYF
d_gene: TRBD1; abundance: once; j_gene: TRBJ1-1; v_gene: TRBV27; CDR3nt: TGTGCCAGCAGTCCAGGACAGGGGGCGCGCACTGAAGCTTTCTTT; CDR3aa: CASSPGQGARTEAFF
d_gene: TRBD2; abundance: .; j_gene: TRBJ2-1; v_gene: TRBV27; CDR3nt: TGTGCCAGCAGTTTGTATATAGCGGGAGGGCCAAAGAATGAGCAGTTCTTC; CDR3aa: CASSLYIAGGPKNEQFF
d_gene: .; abundance: few; j_gene: TRBJ1-4; v_gene: TRBV27; CDR3nt: TGTGCCAGCAGTCCCCTCGGTGCAACTAATGAAAAACTGTTTTTT; CDR3aa: CASSPLGATNEKLFF
d_gene: TRBD1; abundance: .; j_gene: TRBJ2-5; v_gene: TRBV27; CDR3nt: TGTGCCAGCAGTTTATTTGGGACAGGGGATGAGACCCAGTACTTC; CDR3aa: CASSLFGTGDETQYF
d_gene: TRBD2; abundance: once; j_gene: TRBJ2-3; v_gene: TRBV5-4; CDR3nt: TGTGCCAGCAGCTTTAATAGCGGGGTTAGCACAGATACGCAGTATTTT; CDR3aa: CASSFNSGVSTDTQYF
d_gene: TRBD1; abundance: .; j_gene: TRBJ2-2; v_gene: TRBV28; CDR3nt: TGTGCCAGCAGTCAAAGTCTCGGGACAGAGAACACCGGGGAGCTGTTTTTT; CDR3aa: CASSQSLGTENTGELFF
d_gene: .; abundance: .; j_gene: TRBJ2-2; v_gene: TRBV21-1; CDR3nt: TGTGCCAGCAACGCGATTCACAGGGGGGGCACCGGGGAGCTGTTTTTT; CDR3aa: CASNAIHRGGTGELFF
d_gene: TRBD2; abundance: once; j_gene: TRBJ2-3; v_gene: TRBV9; CDR3nt: TGTGCCAGCAGCCAGACCACTAGCGGCACAGATACGCAGTATTTT; CDR3aa: CASSQTTSGTDTQYF
d_gene: TRBD2; abundance: .; j_gene: TRBJ2-1; v_gene: TRBV9; CDR3nt: TGTGCCAGCAGCGATTCCAACCAGCGGGATATCCCTAATGAGCAGTTCTTC; CDR3aa: CASSDSNQRDIPNEQFF
d_gene: .; abundance: .; j_gene: TRBJ1-5; v_gene: TRBV7-9; CDR3nt: TGTGCCAGCAGCTTAGCCGGGACACTTAGCAATCAGCCCCAGCATTTT; CDR3aa: CASSLAGTLSNQPQHF
d_gene: TRBD2; abundance: few; j_gene: TRBJ2-3; v_gene: TRBV7-3; CDR3nt: TGTGCCAGCAGCATCACTAGCGGGGGGGGAGATACGCAGTATTTT; CDR3aa: CASSITSGGGDTQYF
d_gene: TRBD2; abundance: .; j_gene: TRBJ2-1; v_gene: TRBV27; CDR3nt: TGTGCCAGCAGTCCTACCCGACCAGCGGGAGGGGGAAATGAGCAGTTCTTC; CDR3aa: CASSPTRPAGGGNEQFF
d_gene: .; abundance: .; j_gene: TRBJ2-5; v_gene: TRBV5-1; CDR3nt: TGCGCCAGCAGCTTAGGGGGGGTGGAGACCCAGTACTTC; CDR3aa: CASSLGGVETQYF
d_gene: .; abundance: once; j_gene: TRBJ2-3; v_gene: TRBV19; CDR3nt: TGTGCCAGTAGTATGAGGGGACAACGGGTTACGCAGTATTTT; CDR3aa: CASSMRGQRVTQYF
d_gene: TRBD1; abundance: .; j_gene: TRBJ2-2; v_gene: TRBV15; CDR3nt: TGTGCCACCAGCAGGAGACAGGGCACGAACACCGGGGAGCTGTTTTTT; CDR3aa: CATSRRQGTNTGELFF
d_gene: TRBD2; abundance: once; j_gene: TRBJ2-2; v_gene: TRBV7-8; CDR3nt: TGTGCCAGCAGCTTAAGTAGCGGGAGGGCCAGGGACGGGGAGCTGTTTTTT; CDR3aa: CASSLSSGRARDGELFF
d_gene: .; abundance: few; j_gene: TRBJ1-5; v_gene: TRBV2; CDR3nt: TGTGCCAGCAGTAAACAGACAGCGGGGCGAGGCGATCAGCCCCAGCATTTT; CDR3aa: CASSKQTAGRGDQPQHF
d_gene: TRBD1; abundance: .; j_gene: TRBJ2-7; v_gene: TRBV19; CDR3nt: TGTGCCAGTAGTGCCGGACAGGGGGACTCCTACGAGCAGTACTTC; CDR3aa: CASSAGQGDSYEQYF